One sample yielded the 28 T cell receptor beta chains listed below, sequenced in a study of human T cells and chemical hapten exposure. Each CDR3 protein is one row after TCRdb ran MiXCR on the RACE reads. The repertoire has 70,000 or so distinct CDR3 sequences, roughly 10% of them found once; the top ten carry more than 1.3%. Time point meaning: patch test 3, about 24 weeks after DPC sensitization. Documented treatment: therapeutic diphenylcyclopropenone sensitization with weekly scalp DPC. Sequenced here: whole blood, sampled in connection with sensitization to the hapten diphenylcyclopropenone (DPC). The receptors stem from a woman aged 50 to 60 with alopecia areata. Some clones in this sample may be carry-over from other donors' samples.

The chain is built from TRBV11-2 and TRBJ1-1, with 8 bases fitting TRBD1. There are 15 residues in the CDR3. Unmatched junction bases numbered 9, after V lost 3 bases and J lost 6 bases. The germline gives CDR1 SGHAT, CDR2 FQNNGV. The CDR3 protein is CASSLGPGGRAEAFF. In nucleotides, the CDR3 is TGTGCCAGCAGCTTGGGGCCAGGGGGCCGCGCTGAAGCTTTCTTT.

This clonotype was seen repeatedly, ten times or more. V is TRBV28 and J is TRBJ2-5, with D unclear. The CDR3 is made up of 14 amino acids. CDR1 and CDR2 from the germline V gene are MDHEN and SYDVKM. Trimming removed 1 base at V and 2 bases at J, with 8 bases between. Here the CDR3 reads CASSLYSTQETQYF. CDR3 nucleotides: TGTGCCAGCAGTTTATATTCCACTCAAGAGACCCAGTACTTC.

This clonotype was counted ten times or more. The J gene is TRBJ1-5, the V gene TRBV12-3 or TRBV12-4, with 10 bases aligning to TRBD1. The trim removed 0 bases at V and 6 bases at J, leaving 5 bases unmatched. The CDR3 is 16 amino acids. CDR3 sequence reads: CASSLARTGGSQPQHF. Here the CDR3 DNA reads TGTGCCAGCAGTTTAGCGCGGACAGGGGGGAGTCAGCCCCAGCATTTT.

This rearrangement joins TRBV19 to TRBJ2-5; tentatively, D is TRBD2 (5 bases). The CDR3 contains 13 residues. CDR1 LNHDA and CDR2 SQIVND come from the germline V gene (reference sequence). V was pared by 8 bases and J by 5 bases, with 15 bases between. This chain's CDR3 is CASRGVPYETQYF. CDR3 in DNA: TGTGCCAGTCGGGGAGTCCCGTACGAGACCCAGTACTTC.

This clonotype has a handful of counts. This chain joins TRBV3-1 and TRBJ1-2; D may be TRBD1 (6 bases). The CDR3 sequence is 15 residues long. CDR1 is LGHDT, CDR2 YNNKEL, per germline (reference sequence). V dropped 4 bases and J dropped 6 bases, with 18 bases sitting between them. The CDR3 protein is CASSPQFGQSHGYTF. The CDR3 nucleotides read TGTGCCAGCAGCCCGCAGTTCGGACAGTCGCATGGCTACACCTTC. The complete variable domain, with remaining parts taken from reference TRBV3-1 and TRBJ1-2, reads DTAVSQTPKYLVTQMGNDKSIKCEQNLGHDTMYWYKQDSKKFLKIMFSYNNKELIINETVPNRFSPKSPDKAHLNLHINSLELGDSAVYFCASSPQFGQSHGYTFGSGTRLTVV.

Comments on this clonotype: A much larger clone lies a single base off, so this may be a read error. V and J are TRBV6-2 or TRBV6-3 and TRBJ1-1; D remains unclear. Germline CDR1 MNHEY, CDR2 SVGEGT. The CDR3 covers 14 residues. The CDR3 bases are TGTGCCAGCAGTTATACGGACGGGAACTCTGAAGCTTTCTTT. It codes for CASSYTDGNSEAFF.

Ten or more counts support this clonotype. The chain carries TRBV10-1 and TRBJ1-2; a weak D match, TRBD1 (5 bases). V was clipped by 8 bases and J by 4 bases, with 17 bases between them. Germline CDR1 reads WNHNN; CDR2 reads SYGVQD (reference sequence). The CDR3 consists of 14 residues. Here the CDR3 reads CASRCLTDTYGYTF. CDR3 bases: TGCGCCAGCCGTTGTTTGACAGATACCTATGGCTACACCTTC.

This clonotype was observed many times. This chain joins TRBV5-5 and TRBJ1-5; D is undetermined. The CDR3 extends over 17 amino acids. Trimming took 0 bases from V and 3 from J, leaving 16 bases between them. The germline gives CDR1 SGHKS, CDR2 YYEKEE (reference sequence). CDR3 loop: CASSLGPLSVFNQPQHF. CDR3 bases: TGTGCCAGCAGCTTGGGGCCCCTCAGCGTCTTCAATCAGCCCCAGCATTTT.

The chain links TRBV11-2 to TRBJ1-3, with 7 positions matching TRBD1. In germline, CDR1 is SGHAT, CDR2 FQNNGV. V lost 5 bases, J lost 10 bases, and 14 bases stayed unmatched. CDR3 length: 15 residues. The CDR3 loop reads CASSPSFRGVWTIYF. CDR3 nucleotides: TGTGCCAGCAGCCCATCCTTCAGGGGGGTCTGGACCATATATTTT. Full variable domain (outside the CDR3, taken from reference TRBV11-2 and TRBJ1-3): EAGVAQSPRYKIIEKRQSVAFWCNPISGHATLYWYQQILGQGPKLLIQFQNNGVVDDSQLPKDRFSAERLKGVDSTLKIQPAKLEDSAVYLCASSPSFRGVWTIYFGEGSWLTVV.

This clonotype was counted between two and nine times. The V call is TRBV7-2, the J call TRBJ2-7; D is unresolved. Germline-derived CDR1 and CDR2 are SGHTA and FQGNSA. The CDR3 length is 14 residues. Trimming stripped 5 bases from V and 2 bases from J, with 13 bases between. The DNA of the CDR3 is TGTGCCAGCAGCCCCCGGCCGGCCCCCTACGAGCAGTACTTC. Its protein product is CASSPRPAPYEQYF.

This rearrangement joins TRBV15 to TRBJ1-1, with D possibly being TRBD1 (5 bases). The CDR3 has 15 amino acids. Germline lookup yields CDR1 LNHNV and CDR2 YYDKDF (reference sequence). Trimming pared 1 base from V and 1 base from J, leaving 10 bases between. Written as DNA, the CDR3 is TGTGCCACCAGCAGAGCTATCGGACAGAACACTGAAGCTTTCTTT. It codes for CATSRAIGQNTEAFF. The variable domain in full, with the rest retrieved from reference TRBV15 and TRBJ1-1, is DAMVIQNPRYQVTQFGKPVTLSCSQTLNHNVMYWYQQKSSQAPKLLFHYYDKDFNNEADTPDNFQSRRPNTSFCFLDIRSPGLGDTAMYLCATSRAIGQNTEAFFGQGTRLTVV.

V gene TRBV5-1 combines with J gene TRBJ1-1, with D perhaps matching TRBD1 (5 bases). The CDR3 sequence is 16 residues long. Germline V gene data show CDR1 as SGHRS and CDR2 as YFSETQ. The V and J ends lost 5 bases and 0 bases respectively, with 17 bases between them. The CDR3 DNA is TGCGCCAGCAGTAATCGGGACCTGTCCATGAACACTGAAGCTTTCTTT. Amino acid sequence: CASSNRDLSMNTEAFF.

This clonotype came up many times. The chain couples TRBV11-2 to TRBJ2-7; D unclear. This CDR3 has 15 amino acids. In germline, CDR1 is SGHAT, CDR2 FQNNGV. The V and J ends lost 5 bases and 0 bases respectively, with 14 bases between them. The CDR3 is CASSLADPSSYEQYF. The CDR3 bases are TGTGCCAGCAGCCTGGCGGACCCGAGCTCCTACGAGCAGTACTTC.

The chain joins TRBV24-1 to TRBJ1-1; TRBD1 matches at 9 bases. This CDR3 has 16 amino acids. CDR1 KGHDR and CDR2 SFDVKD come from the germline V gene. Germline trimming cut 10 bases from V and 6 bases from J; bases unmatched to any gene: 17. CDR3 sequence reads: CATRPSTGQGRSEAFF. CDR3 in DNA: TGTGCCACGCGACCGTCTACGGGACAGGGTAGGTCTGAAGCTTTCTTT.

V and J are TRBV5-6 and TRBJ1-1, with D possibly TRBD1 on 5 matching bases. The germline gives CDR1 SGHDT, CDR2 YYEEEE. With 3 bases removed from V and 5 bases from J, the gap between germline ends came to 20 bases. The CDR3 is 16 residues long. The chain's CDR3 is CASSSTGVLGGTEAFF. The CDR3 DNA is TGTGCCAGCAGCTCTACAGGCGTACTCGGAGGTACTGAAGCTTTCTTT.

The CDR3, as DNA: TGTGCCAGCAGCTTGGGACAGCCAGGCGAGACCCAGTACTTC. The encoded protein is CASSLGQPGETQYF. The chain is built from TRBV7-9 and TRBJ2-5, with 7 positions matching TRBD1. Trimming removed 3 bases from V and 5 bases from J; junction bases left unmatched: 6. Germline V gene data show CDR1 as SEHNR and CDR2 as FQNEAQ (reference sequence). The CDR3 extends over 14 amino acids. The variable domain in full, with the rest retrieved from reference TRBV7-9 and TRBJ2-5, is DTGVSQNPRHKITKRGQNVTFRCDPISEHNRLYWYRQTLGQGPEFLTYFQNEAQLEKSRLLSDRFSAERPKGSFSTLEIQRTEQGDSAMYLCASSLGQPGETQYFGPGTRLLVL.

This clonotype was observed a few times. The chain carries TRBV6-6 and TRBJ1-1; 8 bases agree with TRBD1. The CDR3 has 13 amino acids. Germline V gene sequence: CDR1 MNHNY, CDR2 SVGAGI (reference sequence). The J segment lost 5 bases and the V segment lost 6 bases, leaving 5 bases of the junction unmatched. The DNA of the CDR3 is TGTGCCAGCAGAGACAGACAGGGGACTGAAGCTTTCTTT. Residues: CASRDRQGTEAFF.

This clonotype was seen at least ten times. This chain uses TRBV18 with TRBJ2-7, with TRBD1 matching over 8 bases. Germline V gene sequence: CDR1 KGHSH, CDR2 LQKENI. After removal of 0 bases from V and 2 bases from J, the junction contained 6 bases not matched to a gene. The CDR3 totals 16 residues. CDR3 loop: CASSPPGTGKTYEQYF. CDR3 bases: TGTGCCAGCTCACCACCCGGGACAGGAAAGACCTACGAGCAGTACTTC.

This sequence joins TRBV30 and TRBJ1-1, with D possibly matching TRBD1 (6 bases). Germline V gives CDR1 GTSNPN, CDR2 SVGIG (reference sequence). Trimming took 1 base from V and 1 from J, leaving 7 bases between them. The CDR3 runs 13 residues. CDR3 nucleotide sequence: TGTGCCTGGAGTGGGGGACAGAACACTGAAGCTTTCTTT. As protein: CAWSGGQNTEAFF.

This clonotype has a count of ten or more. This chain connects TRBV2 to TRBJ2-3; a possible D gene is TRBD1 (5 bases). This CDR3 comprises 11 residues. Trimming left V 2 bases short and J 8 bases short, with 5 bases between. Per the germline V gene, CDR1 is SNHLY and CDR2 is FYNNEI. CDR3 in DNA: TGTGCCAGCAGTGAACAGGGTACGCAGTATTTT. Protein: CASSEQGTQYF.

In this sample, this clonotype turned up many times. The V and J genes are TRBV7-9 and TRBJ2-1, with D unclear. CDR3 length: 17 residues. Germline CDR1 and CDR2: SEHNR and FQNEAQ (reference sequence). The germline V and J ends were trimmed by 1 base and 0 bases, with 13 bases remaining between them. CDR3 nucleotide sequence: TGTGCCAGCAGCTTAGGTGGACGGGCCGGCTCCTACAATGAGCAGTTCTTC. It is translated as CASSLGGRAGSYNEQFF.

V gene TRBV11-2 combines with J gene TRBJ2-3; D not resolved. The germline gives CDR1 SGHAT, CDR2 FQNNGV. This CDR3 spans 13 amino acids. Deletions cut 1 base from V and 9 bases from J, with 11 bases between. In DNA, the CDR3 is TGTGCCAGCAGCTTAGCACCCTCATCAACGCAGTATTTT. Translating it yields CASSLAPSSTQYF.

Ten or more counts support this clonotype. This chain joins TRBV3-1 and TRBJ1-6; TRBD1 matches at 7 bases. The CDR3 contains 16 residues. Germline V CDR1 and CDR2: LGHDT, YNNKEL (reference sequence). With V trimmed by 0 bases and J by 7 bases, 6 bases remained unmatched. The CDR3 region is CASSQDSRGWNSPLHF. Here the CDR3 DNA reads TGTGCCAGCAGCCAAGATAGCAGGGGGTGGAATTCACCCCTCCACTTT.

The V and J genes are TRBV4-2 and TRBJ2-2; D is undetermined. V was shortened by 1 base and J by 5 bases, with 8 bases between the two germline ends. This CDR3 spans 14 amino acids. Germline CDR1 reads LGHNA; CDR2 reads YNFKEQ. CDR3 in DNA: TGTGCCAGCAGCCAAGTCGGCCCTACCGGGGAGCTGTTTTTT. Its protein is CASSQVGPTGELFF.

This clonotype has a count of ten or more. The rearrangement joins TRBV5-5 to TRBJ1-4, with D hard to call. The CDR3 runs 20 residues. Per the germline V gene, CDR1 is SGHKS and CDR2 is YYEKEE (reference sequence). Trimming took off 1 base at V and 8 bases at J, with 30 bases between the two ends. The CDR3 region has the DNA TGTGCCAGCAGCTTGACCCCACCTTCCACCTCGACAAGGCATAGAGAAAAACTGTTTTTT. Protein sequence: CASSLTPPSTSTRHREKLFF.

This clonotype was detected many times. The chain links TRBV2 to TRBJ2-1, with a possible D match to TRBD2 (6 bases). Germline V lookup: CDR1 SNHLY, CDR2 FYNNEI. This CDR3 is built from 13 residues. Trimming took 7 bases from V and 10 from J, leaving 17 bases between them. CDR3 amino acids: CASTEGLPSEQFF. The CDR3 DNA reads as TGTGCCAGCACAGAGGGACTCCCTAGCGAGCAGTTCTTC.

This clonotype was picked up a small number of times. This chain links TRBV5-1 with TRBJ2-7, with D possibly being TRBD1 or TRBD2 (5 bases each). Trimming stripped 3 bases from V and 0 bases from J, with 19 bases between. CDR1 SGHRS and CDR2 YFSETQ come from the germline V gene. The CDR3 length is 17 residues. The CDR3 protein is CASSSSGTSLSSYEQYF. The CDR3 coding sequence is TGCGCCAGCAGCTCGTCCGGGACGTCGCTTAGCTCCTACGAGCAGTACTTC.

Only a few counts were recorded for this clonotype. CDR3 in amino acids: CASRDSEYEQYF. CDR3 coding DNA: TGCGCCAGCCGGGACAGCGAATACGAGCAGTACTTC. This sequence joins TRBV5-1 and TRBJ2-7, with 7 bases that match TRBD1. The V gene's germline CDR1 is SGHRS and CDR2 YFSETQ. Trimming removed 7 bases from V and 4 bases from J; junction bases left unmatched: 5. The CDR3 length is 12 residues.